The 8 T cell receptor beta chains below come from one sample, sequenced in a study of blood T cell repertoires in COVID-19. Sequencing was performed with immunoSEQ multiplex PCR; in TCRdb, only in-frame clones are kept and a portion is missing. The repertoire holds some 120,000 clones, with roughly four fifths as singletons. Sequenced material: PBMCs or T cells enriched from blood (not recorded which). The receptor source for this set is a young man who had recovered from COVID-19.

This clone was detected once. This chain connects TRBV2 to TRBJ1-1; 8 bases are a match to TRBD1. The trim removed 6 bases at V and 6 bases at J, leaving 9 bases unmatched. Germline CDR1 reads SNHLY; CDR2 reads FYNNEI. The CDR3 is 14 residues long. The CDR3 DNA is TGTGCCAGCAGGACGGACAGGGCAGCCGCTGAAGCTTTCTTT. It is translated as CASRTDRAAAEAFF.

The rearrangement joins TRBV19 to TRBJ2-7, with 9 positions matching TRBD2. V trimming: 1 base; J trimming: 1 base; junction bases outside the gene matches: 5. The CDR3 is made up of 16 amino acids. The germline CDR1 and CDR2 sequences are LNHDA and SQIVND (reference sequence). The CDR3 DNA sequence: TGTGCCAGTAGTATAGTGGGCGGGAGGGGATCCTACGAGCAGTACTTC. This encodes CASSIVGGRGSYEQYF.

The V gene is TRBV6-6, the J gene TRBJ1-4, with D tentatively TRBD1 (6 bases). CDR1 is MNHNY and CDR2 is SVGAGI in the germline V gene (reference sequence). The V end was cut by 6 bases, the J end by 11 bases, with 16 bases between. The CDR3 is 13 amino acids. The CDR3 DNA is TGTGCCAGCAGAAGACAGGAGGGAGGGAAACTGTTTTTT. This sequence encodes CASRRQEGGKLFF.

This chain links TRBV2 with TRBJ2-3; 8 nucleotides match TRBD1. This CDR3 has 14 residues. The V and J ends lost 9 bases and 1 base, in that order; junction bases with no gene match: 6. Per the germline V gene, CDR1 is SNHLY and CDR2 is FYNNEI. The CDR3 sequence: CASLKTGGTDTQYF. The CDR3 nucleotides read TGTGCCAGTCTTAAGACAGGGGGCACAGATACGCAGTATTTT. Drawing the rest from reference TRBV2 and TRBJ2-3, the complete variable domain is EPEVTQTPSHQVTQMGQEVILRCVPISNHLYFYWYRQILGQKVEFLVSFYNNEISEKSEIFDDQFSVERPDGSNFTLKIRSTKLEDSAMYFCASLKTGGTDTQYFGPGTRLTVL.

V gene TRBV27 combines with J gene TRBJ2-2; maybe TRBD1 (6 bases). In germline, CDR1 is MNHEY, CDR2 SMNVEV (reference sequence). Trimming took off 8 bases at V and 3 bases at J, with 10 bases between the two ends. This CDR3 contains 13 residues. DNA for the CDR3: TGTGCCAGCCACTCAGGGGACACCGGGGAGCTGTTTTTT. It specifies CASHSGDTGELFF.

The chain employs TRBV6-6 and TRBJ2-3, with 8 bases matching TRBD1. In germline, CDR1 is MNHNY, CDR2 SVGAGI (reference sequence). Losses at the gene ends were 6 bases for V and 2 bases for J; bases not matched to a gene: 7. This CDR3 has 15 amino acids. CDR3 loop: CASSPLDRVTDTQYF. In DNA form, the CDR3 reads TGTGCCAGCAGCCCCCTGGACAGGGTCACAGATACGCAGTATTTT.

The chain employs TRBV18 and TRBJ2-5; TRBD2 is a possible D gene (5 bases). CDR1 and CDR2 (germline): KGHSH, LQKENI. This CDR3 has 15 amino acids. Deletions cut 5 bases from V and 5 bases from J, with 18 bases between. Here the CDR3 reads CASSTRLLLPETQYF. CDR3 bases: TGTGCCAGCTCAACGAGACTACTTCTGCCTGAGACCCAGTACTTC.

The gene calls are TRBV24-1 and TRBJ2-1, with a weak D call TRBD2 (5 bases). V shed 1 base and J shed 7 bases, with 10 bases lying between them. The germline gives CDR1 KGHDR, CDR2 SFDVKD. This CDR3 spans 14 amino acids. The CDR3 bases are TGTGCCACCAGTGATTTTACGGGAACGAATGAGCAGTTCTTC. Its translation is CATSDFTGTNEQFF.